These 31 T cell receptor beta chains came from one sample sequenced in a study of blood T cell repertoires in COVID-19. The protocol was immunoSEQ multiplex PCR, while the TCRdb copy is restricted to in-frame clones and leaves out a portion. The sample consists of roughly 200,000 clones, 84% of them appearing once. Sequencing was performed on PBMCs or T cells enriched from blood (not recorded which). These receptor sequences come from a woman in her 30s who had been exposed to COVID-19.

V and J are TRBV7-2 and TRBJ2-2; D not resolved. The CDR3 extends over 15 amino acids. Germline CDR1 and CDR2: SGHTA and FQGNSA. The V and J ends lost 3 bases and 4 bases respectively, with 12 bases between them. CDR3 nucleotide sequence: TGTGCCAGCAGCTTTCAGGCCCTGGCCACCGGGGAGCTGTTTTTT. Its translation: CASSFQALATGELFF. Together with reference TRBV7-2 and TRBJ2-2, the CDR3 gives the full variable domain: GAGVSQSPSNKVTEKGKDVELRCDPISGHTALYWYRQSLGQGLEFLIYFQGNSAPDKSGLPSDRFSAERTGGSVSTLTIQRTQQEDSAVYLCASSFQALATGELFFGEGSRLTVL.

V and J are TRBV5-6 and TRBJ1-1; unclear D gene. Trimming took off 3 bases at V and 1 base at J, with 4 bases between the two ends. The CDR3 totals 12 residues. CDR1 is SGHDT and CDR2 is YYEEEE in the germline V gene. CDR3 nucleotide sequence: TGTGCCAGCAGCTCGGGGAACACTGAAGCTTTCTTT. It yields the protein CASSSGNTEAFF.

A remark on this clone: This specimen includes other DNA sequences encoding the same CDR3. The J gene is TRBJ1-1, the V gene TRBV7-9; unclear D gene. Trimming removed 1 base at V and 5 bases at J, with 8 bases between. The germline gives CDR1 SEHNR, CDR2 FQNEAQ (reference sequence). The length of the CDR3 is 13 residues. The CDR3 nucleotides are TGTGCCAGCAGCTTAGGGGCGGGGACTGAAGCTTTCTTT. It codes for CASSLGAGTEAFF.

This clone came up many times. The chain couples TRBV7-6 to TRBJ2-2, with TRBD1 matching 9 bases. Per germline, CDR1 SGHVS and CDR2 FNYEAQ. The CDR3 totals 16 residues. Losses at the gene ends were 4 bases for V and 3 bases for J; bases not matched to a gene: 6. CDR3: CASSWSTGGYTGELFF. CDR3 nucleotide sequence: TGTGCCAGCAGCTGGTCCACAGGGGGCTACACCGGGGAGCTGTTTTTT. The full variable domain, rest sourced from reference TRBV7-6 and TRBJ2-2, is GAGVSQSPRYKVTKRGQDVALRCDPISGHVSLYWYRQALGQGPEFLTYFNYEAQQDKSGLPNDRFSAERPEGSISTLTIQRTEQRDSAMYRCASSWSTGGYTGELFFGEGSRLTVL.

A note on this clone: Other nucleotide sequences in the sample specify the same CDR3. The rearrangement links TRBV29-1 to TRBJ2-5, with 7 bases identical to TRBD1. V lost 6 bases to trimming and J lost 2 bases; unmatched junction nucleotides: 3. The CDR3 loop spans 12 amino acids. Germline-derived CDR1 and CDR2 are SQVTM and ANQGSEA. As DNA, the CDR3 is TGCAGCGTCCTGACAGGGCAAGAGACCCAGTACTTC. Encoded protein: CSVLTGQETQYF.

The chain has TRBV9 and TRBJ1-2; no reliable D call. The germline gives CDR1 SGDLS, CDR2 YYNGEE. CDR3 size: 14 residues. V lost 2 bases, J lost 5 bases, and 13 bases lay in between. For the CDR3, the DNA is TGTGCCAGCAGCGTGAGAGGATCGCTATATGGCTACACCTTC. Amino acid sequence: CASSVRGSLYGYTF.

The chain has TRBV27 and TRBJ2-7; D is perhaps TRBD1 (5 bases). Per germline, CDR1 MNHEY and CDR2 SMNVEV (reference sequence). This CDR3 contains 15 residues. With 5 bases removed from V and 5 bases from J, the gap between germline ends came to 19 bases. CDR3 protein: CASSPSVQGPDEQYF. The CDR3 DNA follows: TGTGCCAGCAGTCCTTCGGTGCAGGGTCCGGACGAGCAGTACTTC.

This chain joins TRBV12-3 or TRBV12-4 and TRBJ2-5; D call uncertain. The CDR3 runs to 11 residues. V was cut by 3 bases and J by 5 bases, with 4 bases left in between. The CDR3: CASSFEETQYF. The CDR3 coding sequence is TGTGCCAGCAGTTTCGAGGAGACCCAGTACTTC.

This clone was picked up one time. The chain recombines TRBV7-2 with TRBJ1-3; no firm D call. Trimming took 4 bases from V and 0 from J, leaving 16 bases between them. Germline CDR1 SGHTA, CDR2 FQGNSA. This CDR3 spans 17 amino acids. The CDR3 is CASSSDWATGSGNTIYF. The CDR3 DNA reads as TGTGCCAGCAGCTCTGATTGGGCCACTGGCTCTGGAAACACCATATATTTT.

The chain employs TRBV9 and TRBJ2-7, with a tentative D call TRBD1 (6 bases). V was shortened by 2 bases and J by 0 bases, with 12 bases between the two germline ends. The germline V gene encodes CDR1 SGDLS and CDR2 YYNGEE. This CDR3 comprises 15 residues. CDR3 DNA sequence: TGTGCCAGCAGCGTGACAGGCTCGAGCTCCTACGAGCAGTACTTC. It yields the protein CASSVTGSSSYEQYF.

The genes are TRBV18 and TRBJ2-7; 13 bases are shared with TRBD2. Per the germline V gene, CDR1 is KGHSH and CDR2 is LQKENI. The CDR3 runs 17 residues. J lost 3 bases, V lost 0 bases, and 5 bases had no gene match. CDR3 in amino acids: CASSPPSGLAGNYEQYF. The DNA for the CDR3 is TGTGCCAGCTCACCACCGTCGGGACTAGCGGGGAACTACGAGCAGTACTTC.

This clone was picked up a small number of times. J is TRBJ2-2 and V is TRBV19; 10 bases align to TRBD1. V lost 7 bases, J lost 5 bases, and 4 bases stayed unmatched. CDR3 length: 14 amino acids. The germline V gene encodes CDR1 LNHDA and CDR2 SQIVND (reference sequence). The CDR3 DNA sequence: TGTGCCAGTATGGGACAGGGGAAAACCGGGGAGCTGTTTTTT. This codes for CASMGQGKTGELFF. The entire variable domain, with the rest obtained from reference TRBV19 and TRBJ2-2, is as follows: DGGITQSPKYLFRKEGQNVTLSCEQNLNHDAMYWYRQDPGQGLRLIYYSQIVNDFQKGDIAEGYSVSREKKESFPLTVTSAQKNPTAFYLCASMGQGKTGELFFGEGSRLTVL.

The chain has TRBV4-1 and TRBJ2-1; perhaps TRBD2 as D (7 bases). Trimming stripped 0 bases from V and 5 bases from J, with 23 bases between. The CDR3 is 19 residues long. Germline V gene data show CDR1 as MGHRA and CDR2 as YSYEKL. CDR3 region: CASSQDDLVGGAQDNEQFF. For the CDR3, the DNA is TGCGCCAGCAGCCAAGATGATCTCGTGGGGGGGGCTCAGGACAATGAGCAGTTCTTC.

V usage is TRBV6-5 and J usage is TRBJ1-1, with D unclear. V gave up 2 bases and J gave up 6 bases, with 13 bases separating them. Germline V gene lookup returns CDR1 MNHEY and CDR2 SVGAGI. There are 14 residues in the CDR3. The CDR3 nucleotides read TGTGCCAGCAGTTACGGAGAGTGGTCTGCTGAAGCTTTCTTT. Amino acid sequence: CASSYGEWSAEAFF.

The chain recombines TRBV5-1 with TRBJ2-2; 7 nucleotides match TRBD1. The CDR3 has 14 residues. The germline gives CDR1 SGHRS, CDR2 YFSETQ. The J segment lost 7 bases and the V segment lost 2 bases, leaving 5 bases of the junction unmatched. The CDR3 spells CASSLRQGDGELFF. DNA of the CDR3: TGCGCCAGCAGCTTACGACAGGGTGACGGGGAGCTGTTTTTT.

The rearrangement joins TRBV5-1 to TRBJ1-2; D possibly corresponds to TRBD1 (6 bases). The CDR3 extends over 15 amino acids. CDR1 SGHRS and CDR2 YFSETQ come from the germline V gene. Trimming pared 4 bases from V and 1 base from J, leaving 14 bases between. The CDR3 spells CASSRGQQINYGYTF. CDR3 sequence (DNA): TGCGCCAGCAGCCGCGGACAGCAGATTAACTATGGCTACACCTTC.

In this sample, this clone turned up a few times. The chain has TRBV7-8 and TRBJ1-1; 9 bases match TRBD1. This CDR3 region has 19 residues. CDR1 and CDR2 (germline): SGHVS, FQNEAQ. Trimming cost V 3 bases and J 3 bases; bases outside gene matches: 17. The CDR3 spells CASSFIRGQGFTGDTEAFF. The CDR3 DNA reads TGTGCCAGCAGCTTCATTCGGGGACAGGGCTTTACCGGCGACACTGAAGCTTTCTTT.

As DNA, the CDR3 is TGTGCCAGCAGTTGGTCGGGTAGCAATCAGCCCCAGCATTTT. This encodes CASSWSGSNQPQHF. V is TRBV6-5 and J is TRBJ1-5; no firm D call. Trimming shortened V by 4 bases and J by 0 bases, and 7 bases separated the two germline ends. The CDR3 sequence is 14 residues long. Germline loops: CDR1 MNHEY, CDR2 SVGAGI.

J is TRBJ1-5 and V is TRBV19, with D hard to call. Germline lookup yields CDR1 LNHDA and CDR2 SQIVND (reference sequence). Trimming shortened V by 5 bases and J by 6 bases, and 20 bases separated the two germline ends. This CDR3 contains 16 residues. The CDR3 is CASSAYNTGKGQPQHF. The CDR3 nucleotides are TGTGCCAGTAGTGCTTATAACACGGGGAAGGGTCAGCCCCAGCATTTT.

The chain recombines TRBV10-1 with TRBJ2-3; tentative D call: TRBD2 (5 bases). Deletions cut 5 bases from V and 2 bases from J, with 8 bases between. The CDR3 is 13 residues long. Germline V gene lookup returns CDR1 WNHNN and CDR2 SYGVQD (reference sequence). DNA for the CDR3: TGCGCCAGCAGTAAGGGAGACACAGATACGCAGTATTTT. It yields the protein CASSKGDTDTQYF.

The chain combines TRBV7-9 with TRBJ1-2; TRBD1 aligns across 9 bases. CDR1 SEHNR and CDR2 FQNEAQ come from the germline V gene (reference sequence). The trim removed 4 bases at V and 9 bases at J, leaving 21 bases unmatched. The CDR3 is 18 residues long. The CDR3 DNA sequence: TGTGCCAGCAGCTCCGTCCCGGGACAGGGAAAATCGCCGATTAGCTACACCTTC. Translation gives CASSSVPGQGKSPISYTF.

The rearrangement joins TRBV7-2 to TRBJ1-4; perhaps TRBD1 as D (6 bases). V gave up 2 bases and J gave up 4 bases, with 8 bases separating them. The CDR3 has 14 residues. Germline CDR1 SGHTA, CDR2 FQGNSA. CDR3 DNA: TGTGCCAGCAGCTTACACAGGGTTAATGAAAAACTGTTTTTT. Protein product: CASSLHRVNEKLFF.

V gene TRBV10-2 combines with J gene TRBJ2-7; TRBD2 might be the D (6 bases). Germline V CDR1 and CDR2: WSHSY, SAAADI. The CDR3 has 13 residues. The V end was cut by 8 bases, the J end by 4 bases, with 15 bases between. CDR3 in DNA: TGCGCCAGCCTAGGGGCTAGCGCTTACGAGCAGTACTTC. As protein: CASLGASAYEQYF.

The genes are TRBV7-6 and TRBJ1-2; possible D gene TRBD1, 5 bases. Trimming stripped 6 bases from V and 2 bases from J, with 19 bases between. The CDR3 spans 16 residues. In germline, CDR1 is SGHVS, CDR2 FNYEAQ. The CDR3: CASSPQAAVSNYGYTF. CDR3 bases: TGTGCCAGCAGTCCACAGGCGGCCGTTTCAAACTATGGCTACACCTTC.

V usage is TRBV19 and J usage is TRBJ1-1, with D perhaps matching TRBD1 (5 bases). The ends were cut back, 0 bases at V and 1 base at J, with 21 bases in the middle. Germline V gene lookup returns CDR1 LNHDA and CDR2 SQIVND (reference sequence). The CDR3 spans 19 residues. CDR3 in amino acids: CASSIDGSRRGGKNTEAFF. Here the CDR3 DNA reads TGTGCCAGTAGTATAGATGGTTCGCGGAGGGGAGGAAAGAACACTGAAGCTTTCTTT.

V is TRBV11-2 and J is TRBJ2-7; D is unresolved. CDR1 SGHAT and CDR2 FQNNGV come from the germline V gene. The CDR3 has 14 amino acids. V gave up 1 base and J gave up 1 base, with 8 bases separating them. CDR3 bases: TGTGCCAGCAGCTTAGTCCCAGTTTCCTACGAGCAGTACTTC. Translating it yields CASSLVPVSYEQYF. The full variable domain, in which reference TRBV11-2 and TRBJ2-7 provide the parts outside the CDR3, is EAGVAQSPRYKIIEKRQSVAFWCNPISGHATLYWYQQILGQGPKLLIQFQNNGVVDDSQLPKDRFSAERLKGVDSTLKIQPAKLEDSAVYLCASSLVPVSYEQYFGPGTRLTVT.

The CDR3 loop reads CASGPGQLYNSPLHF. The CDR3 DNA follows: TGTGCCAGCGGCCCGGGACAGCTCTATAATTCACCCCTCCACTTT. This chain uses TRBV2 with TRBJ1-6; 7 bases agree with TRBD1. Germline V gene lookup returns CDR1 SNHLY and CDR2 FYNNEI. V dropped 8 bases and J dropped 3; count of bases not matched to a gene: 7. The CDR3 spans 15 residues.

This rearrangement joins TRBV6-5 to TRBJ2-7, with D tentatively TRBD1 (6 bases). The V gene's germline CDR1 is MNHEY and CDR2 SVGAGI. Trimming removed 2 bases from V and 1 base from J, with 9 bases in between. The CDR3 runs to 14 residues. CDR3 in amino acids: CASSYTGQSYEQYF. Here the CDR3 DNA reads TGTGCCAGCAGTTACACCGGACAGTCCTACGAGCAGTACTTC.

The CDR3 loop reads CASSFRGDSPAGNIQYF. CDR3 DNA: TGTGCCAGCAGCTTCAGGGGGGACTCCCCCGCGGGAAACATTCAGTACTTC. V and J are TRBV11-2 and TRBJ2-4, with D maybe TRBD1 (7 bases). Trimming stripped 3 bases from V and 6 bases from J, with 21 bases between. Germline CDR1 is SGHAT and CDR2 is FQNNGV. The length of the CDR3 is 17 residues. The whole variable domain, remainder taken from reference TRBV11-2 and TRBJ2-4, is EAGVAQSPRYKIIEKRQSVAFWCNPISGHATLYWYQQILGQGPKLLIQFQNNGVVDDSQLPKDRFSAERLKGVDSTLKIQPAKLEDSAVYLCASSFRGDSPAGNIQYFGAGTRLSVL.

This clone was detected a few times. The CDR3 coding sequence is TGTGCCAGTAGTATGCCCCCACAGGGGGCGAACTATGGCTACACCTTC. Translation gives CASSMPPQGANYGYTF. This rearrangement joins TRBV19 to TRBJ1-2; the match to TRBD1 covers 9 bases. Unmatched junction bases numbered 7, after V lost 3 bases and J lost 2 bases. The length of the CDR3 is 16 residues. Germline CDR1 LNHDA, CDR2 SQIVND (reference sequence).

V gene TRBV7-7 combines with J gene TRBJ2-1; 9 bases agree with TRBD2. The germline V gene has CDR1 SSHAT and CDR2 FNYEAQ (reference sequence). This CDR3 is 13 amino acids long. The CDR3 here is CATGGGGYNEQFF. The DNA of the CDR3 is TGTGCGACGGGCGGGGGGGGCTACAATGAGCAGTTCTTC.